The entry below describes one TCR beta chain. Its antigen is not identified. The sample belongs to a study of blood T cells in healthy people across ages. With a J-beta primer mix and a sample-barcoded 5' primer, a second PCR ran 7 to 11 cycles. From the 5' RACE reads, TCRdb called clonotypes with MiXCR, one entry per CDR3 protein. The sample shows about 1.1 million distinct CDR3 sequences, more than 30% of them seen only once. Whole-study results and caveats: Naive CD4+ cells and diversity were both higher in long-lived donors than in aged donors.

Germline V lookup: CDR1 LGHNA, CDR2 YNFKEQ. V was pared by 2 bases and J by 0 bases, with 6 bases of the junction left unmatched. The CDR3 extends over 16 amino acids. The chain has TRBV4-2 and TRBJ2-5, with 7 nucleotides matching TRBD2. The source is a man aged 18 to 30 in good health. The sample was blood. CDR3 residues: CASSQWGRGDQETQYF. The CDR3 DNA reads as TGTGCCAGCAGCCAATGGGGACGGGGGGACCAAGAGACCCAGTACTTC.